This TCR beta chain was documented in a study of blood T cells in healthy people across ages (dated by TCRdb to the mid-2010s). Concerning the study at large: In model experiments, template switching captured about one uniquely barcoded TCR beta cDNA molecule for every two T cells. The donors were divided into four age groups: young (average roughly 15 years), middle-aged (around 37), aged (about 61) and long-lived (roughly 82). Using the same blood draw, the study looked at two additional independent replicas of 1 million unique cDNA reads for two donors, one aged 18 to 30 and the other aged 80 or older. Age-related changes in TCR beta repertoire diversity were measured in the study by deep sequencing normalized with unique cDNA molecular identifiers. To avoid experimental bias, donors of different ages were spread randomly across the sequencing lanes. Overall study results and their limits: The CMV infection status of donors was not known, potentially confounding age-related changes in expanded clonotypes. Observed TCR beta diversity correlated strongly with the percentage of naive T cells measured by flow cytometry. Observed TCR beta diversity per million T cells fell roughly linearly with age, and a significant reduction was already apparent by age about 43. The long-lived group showed more naive CD4+ T cells, fewer expanded clones and increased TCR diversity than the aged group, suggesting age selection. Estimates of total diversity based on one million sequenced T cells were considered lower bounds and underestimates. Conclusive comparison of naive and antigen-experienced compartments was prevented by the profiling of bulk unsorted PBMCs.

Libraries were constructed by 5' RACE. Reads for this sample came from an Illumina HiSeq 2500. A second PCR of about 7 to 12 cycles was run with a J-beta primer mix and a sample-barcoded 5' primer. A template-switch 5' adaptor carrying 12 random nucleotides introduced a unique molecular identifier onto each TCR beta cDNA molecule. Each sample yielded at least 3 million CDR3-containing paired-end reads. First-strand cDNA synthesis was performed from all RNA using the Mint cDNA synthesis kit, with priming by a TRBC-specific oligonucleotide. Following uracil-DNA glycosylase treatment, a first 18-cycle PCR with universal primers M1SS and BC2_uni_R was performed on all cDNA. Concerning the study's data processing: Each sample was normalized by randomly selecting 1 million high-quality reads, each carrying a distinct molecular identifier. Instead of being binned into consensus sequences, reads with shared molecular identifiers were discarded. MiTCR, run with a Q25 quality threshold and the strictest error-elimination algorithm, handled CDR3 identification, clonotype clustering and error correction. A nonparametric unseen species model with Euler transformation was used to estimate lower-bound total TCR beta diversity. TCRdb applied fastp at Q25 and MiXCR to the public reads, then kept only in-frame beta chains. Every distinct CDR3 protein forms one entry, paired with its most common genes and DNA. These V and J calls originate from TCRdb's pipeline instead of the authors' own analysis. The sample table contains about 1.1 million distinct CDR3 sequences; only one count was recorded for 35% to 40% of them. About 12% of the sample is held by the ten biggest clonotypes.

The donors were roughly 39 Caucasian individuals from Russia, aged roughly 6 to 90 years, who were systemically healthy. Around 9.8 milliliters of peripheral blood were collected from each donor into EDTA-treated Vacutainer tubes. Ficoll-Paque density-gradient centrifugation was used to isolate PBMCs, with at least 6 million obtained per sample. Total RNA, at least 5 micrograms per sample, was extracted from PBMCs with Trizol reagent. For every donor, flow cytometry on a PBMC aliquot measured the percentage of naive CD45RAhigh/CD27high T cells. The germline V gene supplies CDR1 SNHLY and CDR2 FYNNEI. The junction carries 15 bases between V and J, which are trimmed by 7 bases and 5 bases respectively. The CDR3, cysteine through phenylalanine, is 14 amino acids long. The entry retains the CDR3 DNA only, 42 bases that are in frame from base 1. This clonotype showed up just a few times. Its antigen is currently not known. Base qualities are not provided; no much larger clone lies one nucleotide away.

This clonotype was sampled from a man younger than 30 in good health. The sample consisted of blood. The rearranged segments are TRBV2 and TRBJ2-1, with the D gene call left open. The nucleotides are TGTGCCAGCACCACCATCGGCGAACACAATGAGCAGTTCTTC. It translates as CASTTIGEHNEQFF. This CDR3, with the reference TRBV2 and TRBJ2-1 proteins standing in past its ends, gives the full variable domain EPEVTQTPSHQVTQMGQEVILRCVPISNHLYFYWYRQILGQKVEFLVSFYNNEISEKSEIFDDQFSVERPDGSNFTLKIRSTKLEDSAMYFCASTTIGEHNEQFFGPGTRLTVL.